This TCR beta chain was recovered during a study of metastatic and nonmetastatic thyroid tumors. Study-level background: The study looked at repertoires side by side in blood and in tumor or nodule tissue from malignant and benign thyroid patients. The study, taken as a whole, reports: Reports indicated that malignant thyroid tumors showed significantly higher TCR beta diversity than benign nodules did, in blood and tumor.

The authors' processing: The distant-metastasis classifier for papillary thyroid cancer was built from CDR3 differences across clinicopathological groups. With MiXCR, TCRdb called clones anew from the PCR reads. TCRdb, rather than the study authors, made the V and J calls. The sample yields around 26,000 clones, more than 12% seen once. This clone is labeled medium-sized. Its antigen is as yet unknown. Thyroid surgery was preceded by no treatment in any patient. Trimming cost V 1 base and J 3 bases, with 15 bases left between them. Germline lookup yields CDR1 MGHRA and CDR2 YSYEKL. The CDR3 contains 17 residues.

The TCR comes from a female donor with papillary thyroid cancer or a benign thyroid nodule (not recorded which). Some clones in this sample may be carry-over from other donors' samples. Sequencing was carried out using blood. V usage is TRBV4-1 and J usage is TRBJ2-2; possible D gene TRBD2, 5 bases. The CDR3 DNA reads TGCGCCAGCAGCCAAGTCAATATGGGAGTGGACACCGGGGAGCTGTTTTTT. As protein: CASSQVNMGVDTGELFF.